These 28 T cell receptor beta chains originate from one sample sequenced in a study of Ad26.COV2.S vaccination and SARS-CoV-2 variants. This sample's treatment: roughly 20 received Ad26.COV2.S at low or high dose, single or two shots; 5 received placebo; per-sample allocation not given. Day 63 after the first injection of vaccine or placebo was the sampling time. Sequencing used immunoSEQ multiplex PCR; TCRdb keeps in-frame clones, though not all of them. Found here are about 380,000 clones, 83% of them singletons; the top ten hold more than 7%. The sample here was peripheral blood, taken in a trial of Ad26.COV2.S vaccine versus placebo. The origin of the receptors is a person between 18 and 59 years old who received the Ad26.COV2.S COVID-19 vaccine or a placebo.

V gene TRBV2 combines with J gene TRBJ1-3, with a tentative D call TRBD1 (6 bases). The CDR3 totals 15 residues. The V gene lost 1 base and the J gene lost 3 bases, with 10 bases spanning the gap. Germline CDR1 and CDR2: SNHLY and FYNNEI. The CDR3 bases are TGTGCCAGCAGTGAAGAGGGGGTGGGTGGAAACACCATATATTTT. It specifies CASSEEGVGGNTIYF.

This clone turned up a few times. CDR3: CASSLGAGTNSPLHF. CDR3 in DNA: TGTGCCAGCAGCTTAGGTGCAGGGACTAATTCACCCCTCCACTTT. J is TRBJ1-6 and V is TRBV7-2; tentatively, D is TRBD1 (5 bases). The germline CDR1 and CDR2 sequences are SGHTA and FQGNSA. The CDR3 extends over 15 amino acids. V dropped 1 base and J dropped 6 bases, with 10 bases sitting between them.

The chain carries TRBV24-1 and TRBJ1-2; a weak D match, TRBD1 (6 bases). Per the germline V gene, CDR1 is KGHDR and CDR2 is SFDVKD. The CDR3 covers 13 residues. V lost 11 bases and J lost 0, with 12 bases in between. The CDR3 bases are TGTGCCATCCGGGGGCCGGCTAACTATGGCTACACCTTC. Its protein product is CAIRGPANYGYTF.

The chain links TRBV5-1 to TRBJ2-1; either TRBD1 or TRBD2 may supply D (5 bases each). The germline CDR1 and CDR2 sequences are SGHRS and YFSETQ. The CDR3 totals 15 residues. V dropped 7 bases and J dropped 3 bases, with 17 bases sitting between them. CDR3 DNA sequence: TGCGCCAGCTTCCTCCGGGACGGACTCTACAATGAGCAGTTCTTC. Translating gives CASFLRDGLYNEQFF.

This chain connects TRBV5-1 to TRBJ2-7; a weak D match, TRBD1 (5 bases). V shed 4 bases and J shed 7 bases, with 18 bases lying between them. This CDR3 comprises 14 residues. Germline loops: CDR1 SGHRS, CDR2 YFSETQ. The CDR3 sequence is CASSPGRGSGEQYF. The CDR3 DNA follows: TGCGCCAGCAGCCCAGGGCGTGGATCAGGAGAGCAGTACTTC.

This chain uses TRBV19 with TRBJ1-5, with D possibly being TRBD1 (5 bases). Trimming pared 7 bases from V and 6 bases from J, leaving 13 bases between. The length of the CDR3 is 13 residues. Germline V CDR1 and CDR2: LNHDA, SQIVND (reference sequence). DNA of the CDR3: TGTGCCAGTACAGAACTGGGGGTTCAGCCCCAGCATTTT. Translating gives CASTELGVQPQHF. The full variable domain, its missing parts supplied by reference TRBV19 and TRBJ1-5, is DGGITQSPKYLFRKEGQNVTLSCEQNLNHDAMYWYRQDPGQGLRLIYYSQIVNDFQKGDIAEGYSVSREKKESFPLTVTSAQKNPTAFYLCASTELGVQPQHFGDGTRLSIL.

This clone was seen only a few times. The chain is built from TRBV30 and TRBJ1-6; D gene unclear. This CDR3 is built from 11 residues. V lost 4 bases and J 5 bases, leaving 3 bases between the germline ends. Germline V gives CDR1 GTSNPN, CDR2 SVGIG (reference sequence). The CDR3 protein is CAWNNNSPLHF. DNA of the CDR3: TGTGCCTGGAATAATAATTCACCCCTCCACTTT.

The chain has TRBV27 and TRBJ1-1; 7 bases match TRBD1. With 5 bases clipped from V and 7 bases from J, the junction kept 13 bases outside the gene matches. The CDR3 length is 15 residues. The germline CDR1 and CDR2 sequences are MNHEY and SMNVEV (reference sequence). This chain's CDR3 is CASSPLGRGQDEAFF. The CDR3, as DNA: TGTGCCAGCAGTCCACTGGGTAGGGGGCAAGATGAAGCTTTCTTT.

The chain uses TRBV6-1 and TRBJ1-1; D uncertain. Germline assignment: CDR1 MNHNS and CDR2 SASEGT. CDR3 length: 12 amino acids. The V gene lost 2 bases and the J gene lost 10 bases, with 11 bases spanning the gap. CDR3 region: CASSELGSGAFF. The CDR3 DNA is TGTGCCAGCAGTGAACTGGGAAGCGGAGCTTTCTTT.

V gene TRBV5-1 combines with J gene TRBJ1-1; no clear D. Germline loops: CDR1 SGHRS, CDR2 YFSETQ. With 1 base removed from V and 0 bases from J, the gap between germline ends came to 7 bases. The CDR3 has 14 residues. CDR3 sequence (DNA): TGCGCCAGCAGCTTGTCCATTATGAACACTGAAGCTTTCTTT. Protein product: CASSLSIMNTEAFF.

This chain joins TRBV4-1 and TRBJ2-1, with 7 bases that match TRBD2. V was clipped by 2 bases and J by 1 base; unmatched bases: 2. CDR3 length equals 15 residues. CDR1 and CDR2 from the germline V gene are MGHRA and YSYEKL. This CDR3 is CASSQSGGSYNEQFF. CDR3 coding DNA: TGCGCCAGCAGCCAATCGGGGGGTTCCTACAATGAGCAGTTCTTC.

The J gene is TRBJ1-2, the V gene TRBV7-3; TRBD1 matches 9 bases. From germline, CDR1 is SGHTA and CDR2 FQGTGA. With 1 base clipped from V and 7 bases from J, the junction kept 10 bases outside the gene matches. The CDR3 length is 16 residues. CDR3 in amino acids: CASSLKRTGDLGGYTF. CDR3 sequence (DNA): TGTGCCAGCAGCTTAAAAAGGACAGGGGATTTGGGTGGCTACACCTTC. Filled out from reference TRBV7-3 and TRBJ1-2, the complete variable domain reads GAGVSQTPSNKVTEKGKYVELRCDPISGHTALYWYRQSLGQGPEFLIYFQGTGAADDSGLPNDRFFAVRPEGSVSTLKIQRTERGDSAVYLCASSLKRTGDLGGYTFGSGTRLTVV.

The genes are TRBV9 and TRBJ2-3; D gene uncertain. Trimming shortened V by 4 bases and J by 5 bases, and 8 bases separated the two germline ends. Germline-derived CDR1 and CDR2 are SGDLS and YYNGEE. The CDR3 runs to 12 residues. This chain's CDR3 is CASSPRKDTQYF. The CDR3 bases are TGTGCCAGCAGCCCTCGGAAAGATACGCAGTATTTT.

This clone was seen once. Written as DNA, the CDR3 is TGTGCCAGCAGCTCCGCCGGAGGGGGGACCTCCTACGAGCAGTACTTC. Translating gives CASSSAGGGTSYEQYF. This chain joins TRBV7-9 and TRBJ2-7, with D perhaps assigned TRBD1 or TRBD2 (6 bases each). There are 16 residues in the CDR3. Trimming removed 4 bases at V and 0 bases at J, with 16 bases between. The germline CDR1 and CDR2 sequences are SEHNR and FQNEAQ (reference sequence).

There are a few counts of this clone. The rearrangement links TRBV6-5 to TRBJ1-3; the match to TRBD1 covers 9 bases. Unmatched junction bases numbered 5, after V lost 6 bases and J lost 2 bases. Germline values: CDR1 MNHEY, CDR2 SVGAGI. This CDR3 has 15 amino acids. CDR3 coding DNA: TGTGCCAGCAGGGTGGACAGGGGAACTGGAAACACCATATATTTT. Protein: CASRVDRGTGNTIYF.

The rearrangement joins TRBV5-1 to TRBJ2-2; possibly TRBD2 for D (6 bases). The CDR3 length is 15 residues. The V gene's germline CDR1 is SGHRS and CDR2 YFSETQ. V was cut by 0 bases and J by 4 bases, with 10 bases left in between. As DNA, the CDR3 is TGCGCCAGCAGCTTGGAGGAGGGGCGCACCGGGGAGCTGTTTTTT. Its protein product is CASSLEEGRTGELFF. Filled out from reference TRBV5-1 and TRBJ2-2, the complete variable domain reads KAGVTQTPRYLIKTRGQQVTLSCSPISGHRSVSWYQQTPGQGLQFLFEYFSETQRNKGNFPGRFSGRQFSNSRSEMNVSTLELGDSALYLCASSLEEGRTGELFFGEGSRLTVL.

As DNA, the CDR3 is TGTGCCACCAGTACCACTAGCTCTTACGAGCAGTACTTC. This translates into CATSTTSSYEQYF. This chain joins TRBV15 and TRBJ2-7, with TRBD2 as a possible D gene (6 bases). Trimming stripped 6 bases from V and 4 bases from J, with 13 bases between. CDR3 length equals 13 residues. The germline CDR1 and CDR2 sequences are LNHNV and YYDKDF (reference sequence). The variable domain in full, completed from reference TRBV15 and TRBJ2-7, reads DAMVIQNPRYQVTQFGKPVTLSCSQTLNHNVMYWYQQKSSQAPKLLFHYYDKDFNNEADTPDNFQSRRPNTSFCFLDIRSPGLGDTAMYLCATSTTSSYEQYFGPGTRLTVT.

This clone has just a few counts. The chain couples TRBV7-6 to TRBJ1-5; D remains unclear. This CDR3 region has 14 residues. V shed 5 bases and J shed 2 bases, with 10 bases lying between them. From germline, CDR1 is SGHVS and CDR2 FNYEAQ. The chain's CDR3 is CASSGLAGNQPQHF. The CDR3 DNA reads TGTGCCAGCAGCGGTCTGGCAGGCAATCAGCCCCAGCATTTT.

The genes are TRBV6-5 and TRBJ2-7, with TRBD1 matching 8 bases. Trimming removed 7 bases from V and 1 base from J; junction bases left unmatched: 3. Germline CDR1 MNHEY, CDR2 SVGAGI. This CDR3 has 13 amino acids. CDR3 bases: TGTGCCAGCATGAGACAGGGGTCCTACGAGCAGTACTTC. Translated, it gives CASMRQGSYEQYF.

The chain is built from TRBV7-2 and TRBJ2-7; D unclear. The ends were cut back, 3 bases at V and 6 bases at J, with 15 bases in the middle. This CDR3 region has 14 residues. The germline V gene has CDR1 SGHTA and CDR2 FQGNSA. The CDR3 loop is CASSFYGGGSEQYF. The CDR3 DNA reads as TGTGCCAGCAGCTTCTACGGTGGTGGTTCCGAGCAGTACTTC.

The V gene is TRBV20-1, the J gene TRBJ1-1; TRBD1 matches 7 bases. Germline V CDR1 and CDR2: DFQATT, SNEGSKA (reference sequence). CDR3 length: 10 residues. The CDR3 region has the DNA TGCAGAATCGGACAGGTTGAAGCTTTCTTT. Translation: CRIGQVEAFF.

The chain joins TRBV21-1 to TRBJ1-4. TRBV21-1 is classified as a pseudogene. This CDR3 has 16 amino acids. CDR3 DNA sequence: TGTGCCAGCAGCAAGTTACAGGGGACTAGAAATGAAAAACTGTTTTTT. Its translation is CASSKLQGTRNEKLFF.

The chain has TRBV5-1 and TRBJ2-5, with TRBD1 identical over 7 bases. Germline assignment: CDR1 SGHRS and CDR2 YFSETQ. The trim removed 4 bases at V and 1 base at J, leaving 4 bases unmatched. The CDR3 length is 14 residues. The CDR3 loop is CASSRTGPQETQYF. The CDR3 coding sequence is TGCGCCAGCAGCAGGACAGGACCCCAAGAGACCCAGTACTTC. The whole variable domain, remainder taken from reference TRBV5-1 and TRBJ2-5, is KAGVTQTPRYLIKTRGQQVTLSCSPISGHRSVSWYQQTPGQGLQFLFEYFSETQRNKGNFPGRFSGRQFSNSRSEMNVSTLELGDSALYLCASSRTGPQETQYFGPGTRLLVL.

This clone was seen only a few times. V is TRBV5-4 and J is TRBJ1-1; D is unclear. This CDR3 is built from 15 residues. Germline-derived CDR1 and CDR2 are SGHNT and YYREEE (reference sequence). Between the trimmed V and J ends, which lost 0 bases and 0 bases, there was a span of 9 bases. This CDR3 reads CASSLDSLLNTEAFF. The CDR3, as DNA: TGTGCCAGCAGCTTGGACAGTCTTTTGAACACTGAAGCTTTCTTT.

The rearrangement joins TRBV21-1 to TRBJ1-1; the table's D call, TRBD1, has no DNA check behind it. TRBV21-1 is shown as a pseudogene. This CDR3 has 16 residues. The CDR3 sequence: CASSKNGDRESTEAFF. CDR3 DNA sequence: TGTGCCAGCAGCAAAAACGGGGACAGGGAGAGCACTGAAGCTTTCTTT.

J is TRBJ1-2 and V is TRBV27, with D possibly being TRBD1 (6 bases). V was trimmed by 5 bases and J by 5 bases, leaving 15 bases between them. Germline V gene data show CDR1 as MNHEY and CDR2 as SMNVEV (reference sequence). The CDR3 loop spans 14 amino acids. The CDR3 DNA follows: TGTGCCAGCAGTCCCCAGGGGCAAGGGTATGGCTACACCTTC. Amino acids: CASSPQGQGYGYTF.

This chain connects TRBV5-6 to TRBJ1-5; a possible D gene is TRBD1 (6 bases). V was shortened by 5 bases and J by 4 bases, with 7 bases between the two germline ends. This CDR3 region has 12 residues. Germline CDR1 and CDR2: SGHDT and YYEEEE. The DNA of the CDR3 is TGTGCCAGCAGAACAGGGAATCAGCCCCAGCATTTT. Translating it yields CASRTGNQPQHF.

This chain connects TRBV4-1 to TRBJ2-4; TRBD2 agrees at 12 bases. V gave up 0 bases and J gave up 9 bases; unmatched junction bases: 15. The CDR3 consists of 19 residues. CDR1 and CDR2 (germline): MGHRA, YSYEKL. CDR3 in DNA: TGCGCCAGCAGCCAAGACTGGTATCCTAGCGGGAGGGCTGGGGCCATTCAGTACTTC. Its translation is CASSQDWYPSGRAGAIQYF.